What follows are 26 T cell receptor beta chains derived from one specimen sequenced in a study of chemoradiotherapy in HPV16-positive cancers. The assay was immunoSEQ multiplex PCR, and TCRdb's table has in-frame clones only and misses some. In the table there are 30,000 to 40,000 clones, 70% to 90% of which are singletons. The specimen was blood, collected from a patient who underwent chemoradiotherapy. These receptors came from a human donor with HPV-associated anogenital cancer.

The chain joins TRBV5-1 to TRBJ2-1, with no clear D. The V gene lost 3 bases and the J gene lost 0 bases, with 19 bases spanning the gap. Germline V CDR1 and CDR2: SGHRS, YFSETQ. The CDR3 totals 18 residues. The CDR3 loop is CASSSGSRLASSYNEQFF. Written as DNA, the CDR3 is TGCGCCAGCAGCTCGGGTTCGAGACTGGCTAGCTCCTACAATGAGCAGTTCTTC.

The table lists this clone with a count of one. The chain employs TRBV19 and TRBJ2-7, with D perhaps TRBD1 or TRBD2 (5 bases each). CDR1 is LNHDA and CDR2 is SQIVND in the germline V gene (reference sequence). The length of the CDR3 is 13 residues. The V gene lost 3 bases and the J gene lost 2 bases, with 8 bases spanning the gap. DNA of the CDR3: TGTGCCAGTAGTATGCCGGGGCCCTACGAGCAGTACTTC. It is translated as CASSMPGPYEQYF.

CDR3 coding DNA: TGTGCCAGCAGCTTAGCCCGACTAGCGGGAGGGCGTGAGTCCTACGAGCAGTACTTC. Translating gives CASSLARLAGGRESYEQYF. The rearrangement joins TRBV7-8 to TRBJ2-7, with 14 bases aligning to TRBD2. V trimming: 0 bases; J trimming: 1 base; junction bases outside the gene matches: 8. Germline V gene lookup returns CDR1 SGHVS and CDR2 FQNEAQ. The CDR3 length is 19 residues.

The chain carries TRBV9 and TRBJ2-3; D remains unclear. The CDR3 spans 15 residues. Germline-derived CDR1 and CDR2 are SGDLS and YYNGEE. Between the trimmed V and J ends, which lost 0 bases and 0 bases, there was a span of 8 bases. The CDR3 DNA reads TGTGCCAGCAGCGTAGGGGTTACTAGCACAGATACGCAGTATTTT. Its translation: CASSVGVTSTDTQYF.

V and J are TRBV18 and TRBJ1-1, with no clear D. Germline V gene data show CDR1 as KGHSH and CDR2 as LQKENI. There are 12 residues in the CDR3. V was cut by 2 bases and J by 10 bases, with 11 bases left in between. Here the CDR3 reads CASSPEEGRAFF. CDR3 DNA: TGTGCCAGCTCACCAGAGGAGGGTCGAGCTTTCTTT.

The genes are TRBV10-3 and TRBJ1-5, with D hard to call. Germline lookup yields CDR1 ENHRY and CDR2 SYGVKD. The V gene lost 2 bases and the J gene lost 0 bases, with 8 bases spanning the gap. This CDR3 has 15 residues. The chain's CDR3 is CAISEAEFSNQPQHF. CDR3 sequence (DNA): TGTGCCATCAGTGAGGCAGAATTTAGCAATCAGCCCCAGCATTTT.

The chain combines TRBV7-2 with TRBJ2-7, with 11 bases aligning to TRBD1. V lost 5 bases to trimming and J lost 5 bases; unmatched junction nucleotides: 8. The CDR3 length is 15 residues. CDR1 is SGHTA, CDR2 FQGNSA, per germline. In DNA form, the CDR3 reads TGTGCCAGCAGCCCAGACTGGGACAGGGGGAACGAGCAGTACTTC. This codes for CASSPDWDRGNEQYF.

Comment on this clone: The junction departs from the called germline gene at one end, perhaps through a read error. V usage is TRBV7-8 and J usage is TRBJ2-3; 9 nucleotides align to TRBD2. The CDR3 is 15 amino acids. From germline, CDR1 is SGHVS and CDR2 FQNEAQ. CDR3: CASSVAGDLEYTQYF. The CDR3 DNA follows: TGTGCCAGCAGCGTAGCGGGGGACCTCGAATATACGCAGTATTTT.

Comments on this clone: A junction end diverges from the germline sequence, so it may reflect a read error. The chain has TRBV4-3 and TRBJ1-6; no clear D. This CDR3 spans 13 amino acids. The V gene's germline CDR1 is LGHNA and CDR2 YSLEER. CDR3: CASSQDRNSALHF. For the CDR3, the DNA is TGCGCCAGCAGCCAAGACAGGAATTCAGCCCTCCACTTT.

The chain is built from TRBV27 and TRBJ2-1, with D tentatively TRBD1 (6 bases). This CDR3 region has 14 residues. With 3 bases removed from V and 4 bases from J, the gap between germline ends came to 10 bases. In germline, CDR1 is MNHEY, CDR2 SMNVEV (reference sequence). The chain's CDR3 is CASSFTGTYNEQFF. In DNA form, the CDR3 reads TGTGCCAGCAGTTTTACAGGGACATACAATGAGCAGTTCTTC.

The chain joins TRBV18 to TRBJ2-2; 9 bases map to TRBD2. The germline V gene encodes CDR1 KGHSH and CDR2 LQKENI. The CDR3 loop spans 15 amino acids. V shed 4 bases and J 3 bases; nucleotides not matched to a gene: 3. This CDR3 reads CASSQLAGDTGELFF. CDR3 in DNA: TGTGCCAGCTCACAACTAGCGGGCGACACCGGGGAGCTGTTTTTT.

This chain joins TRBV5-4 and TRBJ2-7, with a possible D match to TRBD1 (6 bases). CDR1 and CDR2 (germline): SGHNT, YYREEE (reference sequence). V lost 4 bases, J lost 4 bases, and 15 bases lay in between. The CDR3 has 14 residues. Here the CDR3 reads CASSASGTLYEQYF. CDR3 sequence (DNA): TGTGCCAGCAGCGCATCCGGGACACTGTACGAGCAGTACTTC.

The V and J genes are TRBV6-1 and TRBJ2-7; 7 nucleotides line up with TRBD1. Trimming took 1 base from V and 4 from J; bases not matched to a gene: 7. Germline lookup yields CDR1 MNHNS and CDR2 SASEGT. The CDR3 totals 15 residues. The DNA of the CDR3 is TGTGCCAGCAGTGAAGAATCCTCAGGGGGATACGAGCAGTACTTC. It yields the protein CASSEESSGGYEQYF.

V is TRBV9 and J is TRBJ1-6, with 8 bases that match TRBD1. Per germline, CDR1 SGDLS and CDR2 YYNGEE. The CDR3 runs 15 residues. V lost 4 bases, J lost 9 bases, and 9 bases stayed unmatched. CDR3 DNA: TGTGCCAGCAGCTTACCGGACAGGGTGGGTTCACCCCTCCACTTT. It yields the protein CASSLPDRVGSPLHF.

The chain carries TRBV6-6 and TRBJ2-7, with TRBD2 as a possible D gene (6 bases). Trimming removed 5 bases from V and 0 bases from J, with 17 bases in between. From germline, CDR1 is MNHNY and CDR2 SVGAGI (reference sequence). CDR3 length: 16 residues. The CDR3 DNA is TGTGCCAGCAGTCCGATAGGGACTCATAGCTCCTACGAGCAGTACTTC. Its translation is CASSPIGTHSSYEQYF.

The chain combines TRBV6-5 with TRBJ1-2, with D unclear. The V gene lost 4 bases and the J gene lost 5 bases, with 14 bases spanning the gap. The CDR3 is 14 residues long. Germline V gives CDR1 MNHEY, CDR2 SVGAGI. This CDR3 is CASSSPSPRYGYTF. The CDR3 DNA sequence: TGTGCCAGCAGTTCTCCTTCTCCCCGGTATGGCTACACCTTC.

The V gene is TRBV27, the J gene TRBJ1-2, with D perhaps matching TRBD1 (5 bases). Germline V lookup: CDR1 MNHEY, CDR2 SMNVEV (reference sequence). The CDR3 runs to 14 residues. Trimming pared 0 bases from V and 8 bases from J, leaving 13 bases between. The CDR3 spells CASSLSGSRGGYTF. CDR3 in DNA: TGTGCCAGCAGTTTATCGGGCAGTCGGGGGGGCTACACCTTC.

The chain combines TRBV5-1 with TRBJ1-3; D is undetermined. CDR3 length: 15 residues. CDR1 is SGHRS and CDR2 is YFSETQ in the germline V gene. V lost 0 bases, J lost 2 bases, and 9 bases lay in between. CDR3 residues: CASSLGSGTGNTIYF. DNA of the CDR3: TGCGCCAGCAGCTTGGGGTCAGGAACTGGAAACACCATATATTTT.

The chain uses TRBV27 and TRBJ1-1, with TRBD1 matching over 7 bases. The V and J ends lost 3 bases and 5 bases, in that order; junction bases with no gene match: 6. CDR1 is MNHEY and CDR2 is SMNVEV in the germline V gene (reference sequence). The CDR3 has 14 residues. CDR3 protein: CASSLKQGRTEAFF. The CDR3 DNA follows: TGTGCCAGCAGTTTGAAACAGGGGAGGACTGAAGCTTTCTTT.

This rearrangement joins TRBV19 to TRBJ2-7, with 8 bases matching TRBD2. Germline V lookup: CDR1 LNHDA, CDR2 SQIVND (reference sequence). Trimming removed 6 bases from V and 6 bases from J; junction bases left unmatched: 16. The CDR3 covers 16 residues. CDR3 DNA sequence: TGTGCCAGTAGCCTCGGTCCGGGACTAGAGGTTCGCGAGCAGTACTTC. It encodes CASSLGPGLEVREQYF.

This chain connects TRBV4-2 to TRBJ1-5, with D unclear. The CDR3 extends over 17 amino acids. V was shortened by 0 bases and J by 2 bases, with 14 bases between the two germline ends. Germline CDR1 is LGHNA and CDR2 is YNFKEQ. The CDR3 DNA is TGTGCCAGCAGCCAAGACCCGGGTGGATCTGGCAATCAGCCCCAGCATTTT. It codes for CASSQDPGGSGNQPQHF.

The rearrangement uses TRBV10-2 and TRBJ1-5; 8 bases match TRBD1. Per germline, CDR1 WSHSY and CDR2 SAAADI. J lost 0 bases, V lost 8 bases, and 15 bases had no gene match. The CDR3 consists of 18 residues. CDR3 nucleotide sequence: TGCGCCAGCCGAAGGGGGATTGACAGGGGTTCTAGCAATCAGCCCCAGCATTTT. Protein sequence: CASRRGIDRGSSNQPQHF.

This chain links TRBV5-8 with TRBJ1-1; TRBD1 matches at 7 bases. This CDR3 has 12 amino acids. Germline lookup yields CDR1 SGHTS and CDR2 YDEGEE. V dropped 3 bases and J dropped 9; count of bases not matched to a gene: 5. The CDR3 reads CASSSGQAQAFF. CDR3 nucleotide sequence: TGTGCCAGCAGCTCAGGACAGGCTCAAGCTTTCTTT.

On this clone itself: A read error may produce the germline difference seen at one junction end. The chain uses TRBV5-1 and TRBJ1-5, with no clear D. Germline loops: CDR1 SGHRS, CDR2 YFSETQ. This CDR3 contains 13 residues. The CDR3: CVSTAVLNQPQHF. The CDR3 DNA reads TGCGTCAGCACCGCCGTCCTAAATCAGCCCCAGCATTTT.

V and J are TRBV19 and TRBJ2-2; maybe TRBD1 (6 bases). This CDR3 contains 14 residues. Germline V gives CDR1 LNHDA, CDR2 SQIVND (reference sequence). With 8 bases removed from V and 4 bases from J, the gap between germline ends came to 14 bases. The CDR3 loop is CASSIQGVTGELFF. The CDR3, as DNA: TGTGCCAGTTCGATACAGGGTGTCACCGGGGAGCTGTTTTTT.

The chain couples TRBV9 to TRBJ2-7; TRBD1 aligns across 8 bases. Germline V gene sequence: CDR1 SGDLS, CDR2 YYNGEE. The CDR3 loop spans 15 amino acids. Trimming removed 4 bases from V and 3 bases from J; junction bases left unmatched: 9. Written as DNA, the CDR3 is TGTGCCAGCAGCCTACAGGGGGGTATAAGCTACGAGCAGTACTTC. This gives the protein CASSLQGGISYEQYF.